This TCR beta chain came from a study of graft-versus-host responses after intestinal transplantation (dated by TCRdb to 2020 to 2022). Regarding the complete study: Multivisceral, liver-intestinal, or isolated intestinal transplants were received by the recipients. All recipients received anti-thymocyte globulin induction followed by maintenance tacrolimus and steroids for about three years. Bulk TCR-beta CDR3 sequencing was used to track graft-versus-host and host-versus-graft alloreactive T cell clones in the graft, circulation and bone marrow after intestinal transplantation. To identify alloreactive clones, pre-transplant mixed lymphocyte reaction products were sequenced and compared with unstimulated pre-transplant donor and recipient T cells. A cohort of about 25 intestinal transplant recipients, including one retransplant, was enrolled, and a few patients lacking pretransplant specimens were excluded. A peak of at least 4% donor T cells among recipient peripheral blood mononuclear cells was the definition used for donor T cell macrochimerism. Rather than going through the commercial service, samples from a few later patients were sequenced in-house on an Illumina MiSeq and processed with MiXCR.

CDR1 and CDR2, looked up from the germline V gene, are SGHAT and FQNNGV. Trimming removed 1 base from V and 7 bases from J, leaving 8 bases between the germline ends. The CDR3, cysteine through phenylalanine, is 13 amino acids long. CDR3 DNA is the only sequence kept; it has 39 bases, read in frame from the first base. Paper-wide results and their limitations: GvH clones turned up in recipient bone marrow, with some appearing earlier in ileal mucosa or blood, a pattern consistent with an intestinal mucosal origin. Early after transplant, peak levels of circulating GvH clones were found to be associated with declines in HvG clones. Patients with donor T cell macrochimerism had high GvH to HvG T cell clonal ratios in their allografts. Conclusions were limited by the relatively low number and heterogeneity of intestinal transplant patients.

Intraepithelial and lamina propria lymphocytes were isolated from graft specimens using dithiothreitol, EDTA incubations and collagenase D digestion. Bulk TCR-beta sequencing was performed on serial intestinal graft biopsy specimens collected as late as 600 days after transplant. The library was produced with the immunoSEQ multiplex PCR assay. For most patients, genomic DNA was subjected to high-throughput TCR-beta CDR3 sequencing by Adaptive Biotechnologies. The paper's data handling went like this. TCR sequencing data were retrieved from Adaptive's ImmunoSEQ software for roughly 17 patients, whereas three other patients were processed with MiXCR and VDJtools. Because the origin of CDR3 nucleotide sequences shared between donor and recipient could not be assigned, those sequences were removed. To count as alloreactive, a clone needed at least 2-fold expansion over unstimulated cells and a minimum CFSE-low frequency of 0.002% (template counts) or 0.001% (read counts). Mappable clones were those detected in sequenced pre-transplant spleen, lymph node, or MLR CFSE-low populations of the donor or recipient. The cumulative frequency of alloreactive clones was calculated as a percentage of all sequences, weighted by copy number. This is the immuneACCESS table as TCRdb keeps it, with only in-frame sequences that have V and J called. A part of the clones is gone; compared with another copy, unresolved V genes explain less than half, and the rest is unexplained. The D gene and trimming were derived from the DNA, and the V and J assignments and clone size from that table. In this sample the table shows approximately 60,000 clones, 75% to 90% of which occur a single time. Of the sample, 1.5% to 2% falls within the top ten clones.

This clone is considered medium-sized (0.01 to 0.1%). Its specific antigen is unknown. Base qualities were left out, and no much larger clone turns up one base away. The sequence joins TRBV11-2 to TRBJ1-5; the D gene remains uncertain. This TCR was recovered from a human patient who received an intestinal transplant, so some T cells may come from the graft donor. The specimen was ileum tissue, collected less than 400 days after transplant. The base sequence is TGTGCCAGCAGCTTAGGGGTGGGGCAGCCCCAGCATTTT. This sequence encodes CASSLGVGQPQHF.